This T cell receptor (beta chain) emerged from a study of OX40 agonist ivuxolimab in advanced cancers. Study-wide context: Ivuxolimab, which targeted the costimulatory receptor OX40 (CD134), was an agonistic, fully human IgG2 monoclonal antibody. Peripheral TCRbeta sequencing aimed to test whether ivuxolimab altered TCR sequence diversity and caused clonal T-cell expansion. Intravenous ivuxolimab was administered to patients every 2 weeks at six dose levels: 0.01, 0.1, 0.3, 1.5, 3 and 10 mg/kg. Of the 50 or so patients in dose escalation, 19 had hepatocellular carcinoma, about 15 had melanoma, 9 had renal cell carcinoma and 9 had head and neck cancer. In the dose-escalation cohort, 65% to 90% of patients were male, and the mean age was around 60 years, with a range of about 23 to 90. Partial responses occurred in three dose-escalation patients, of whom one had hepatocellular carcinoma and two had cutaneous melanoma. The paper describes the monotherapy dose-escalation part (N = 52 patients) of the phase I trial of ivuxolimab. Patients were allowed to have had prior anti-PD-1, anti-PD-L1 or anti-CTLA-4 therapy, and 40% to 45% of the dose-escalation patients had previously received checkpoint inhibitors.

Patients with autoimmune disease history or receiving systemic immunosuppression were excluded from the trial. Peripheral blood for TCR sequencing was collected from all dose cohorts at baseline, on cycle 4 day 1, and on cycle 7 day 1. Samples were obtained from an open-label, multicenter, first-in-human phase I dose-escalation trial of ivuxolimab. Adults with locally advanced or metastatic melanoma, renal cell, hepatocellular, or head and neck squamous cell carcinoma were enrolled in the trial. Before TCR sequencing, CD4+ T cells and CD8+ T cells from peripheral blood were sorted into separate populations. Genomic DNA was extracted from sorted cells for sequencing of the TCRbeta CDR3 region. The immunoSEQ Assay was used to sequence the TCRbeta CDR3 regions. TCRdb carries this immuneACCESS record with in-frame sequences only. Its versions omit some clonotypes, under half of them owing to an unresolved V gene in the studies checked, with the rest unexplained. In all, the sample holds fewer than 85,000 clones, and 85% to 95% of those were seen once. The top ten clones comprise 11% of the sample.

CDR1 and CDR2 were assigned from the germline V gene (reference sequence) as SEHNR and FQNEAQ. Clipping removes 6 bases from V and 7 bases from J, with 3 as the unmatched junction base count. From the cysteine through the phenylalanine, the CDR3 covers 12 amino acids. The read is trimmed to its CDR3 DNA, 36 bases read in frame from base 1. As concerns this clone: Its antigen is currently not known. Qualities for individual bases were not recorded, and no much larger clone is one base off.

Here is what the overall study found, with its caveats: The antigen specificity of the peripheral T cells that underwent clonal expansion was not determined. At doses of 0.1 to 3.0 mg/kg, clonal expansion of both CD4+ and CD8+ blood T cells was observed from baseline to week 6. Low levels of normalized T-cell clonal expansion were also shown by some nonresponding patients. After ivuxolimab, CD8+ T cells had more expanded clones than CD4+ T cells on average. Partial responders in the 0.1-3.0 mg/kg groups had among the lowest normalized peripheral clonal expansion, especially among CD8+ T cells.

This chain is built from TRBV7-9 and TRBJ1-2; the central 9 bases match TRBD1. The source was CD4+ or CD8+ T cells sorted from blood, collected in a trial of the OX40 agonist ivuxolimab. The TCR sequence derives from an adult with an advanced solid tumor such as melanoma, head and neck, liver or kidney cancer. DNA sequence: TGTGCCAGCAGTACAGGGGGCCCTGGCTACACCTTC. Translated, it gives CASSTGGPGYTF.